This is a list of T cell receptor beta chains from one sample in a study of CD8+CD57+ T cells in acquired aplastic anemia. TCRdb reanalysed the reads using MiXCR and keeps one entry per CDR3 protein. The data show roughly 200,000 distinct CDR3 sequences, around 60% seen once. Material for sequencing was sorted CD4+, CD8+, or CD8+CD57+ T cells (not recorded which) from PBMCs. The source of these receptors is a human donor with aplastic anemia. Each CDR3 is given with its conserved first and last residue. D genes are given only for firm matches. Not all rows give a size; the values are once, few, many and, for expanded clones, a class.

J gene | D gene | V gene | clone size | CDR3 DNA | CDR3 protein
TRBJ1-1 | TRBD1 | TRBV9 | - | TGTGCCAGCAGCCACCGGGACAGGGAAGTCAAGTCCCCTGAAGCTTTCTTT | CASSHRDREVKSPEAFF
TRBJ1-3 | TRBD1 | TRBV15 | - | TGTGCCACCAACAGGGGAGATGGAAACACCATATATTTT | CATNRGDGNTIYF
TRBJ1-2 | - | TRBV7-8 | many | TGTGCCAGCAGCTTAGAACGTGCGGTCGCGGGCTACACCTTC | CASSLERAVAGYTF
TRBJ2-3 | TRBD2 | TRBV5-1 | - | TGTGCCAGCAGCTTAGCGGCGGGGGGATTAGGTACGCAGTATTTT | CASSLAAGGLGTQYF
TRBJ2-3 | TRBD2 | TRBV12-3/TRBV12-4 | - | TGTGCCAGCAACGCTAGCGGGGGGCGGGACGGCACAGATACGCAGTATTTT | CASNASGGRDGTDTQYF
TRBJ2-1 | TRBD2 | TRBV10-3 | - | TGTGCCATCAGTGAGATGACTAGCGGGAGCAATGAGCAGTTCTTC | CAISEMTSGSNEQFF
TRBJ2-4 | TRBD2 | TRBV10-3 | - | TGTGCCTCCCGACCCACTAGCGGGGGTGGCCGAAACATTCAGTACTTC | CASRPTSGGGRNIQYF
TRBJ2-7 | - | TRBV4-2 | - | TGTGCCAGCAGCCAGAGAGGGGGGACCTACGAGCAGTGCTTC | CASSQRGGTYEQCF
TRBJ1-2 | - | TRBV5-8 | many | TGTGCCAGCAGCTTTAACACGGATGGTGGCTACACCTTC | CASSFNTDGGYTF
TRBJ1-1 | - | TRBV6-1 | many | TGTGCCAGCAGTGAAACCGGGAGAGGTGCTGAAGCTTTCTTT | CASSETGRGAEAFF
TRBJ2-7 | - | TRBV10-3 | - | TGTGCCATCAGTGAGTCGACACGCTCCTACGAGCAGTACTTC | CAISESTRSYEQYF
TRBJ1-2 | - | TRBV20-1 | - | TGCAGTGCTAGAGCACAGGGAAACTATGGCTACACCTTC | CSARAQGNYGYTF
TRBJ2-7 | TRBD2 | TRBV24-1 | - | TGTGCCACCAGTGATTTTTCGTCTAGCGGGGGGCTTTCCTACGAGCAGTACTTC | CATSDFSSSGGLSYEQYF
TRBJ2-7 | TRBD2 | TRBV19 | - | TGTGCCAGTAGTATCGGACTAGCGGGAGGTGAGCAGTACTTC | CASSIGLAGGEQYF
TRBJ1-6 | TRBD1 | TRBV30 | many | TGTGCCTGGAGTACAGGGACAGGGGGCTGGTCACCCCTCCACTTT | CAWSTGTGGWSPLHF
TRBJ2-3 | TRBD2 | TRBV5-4 | - | TGTGCCAGCAGCCCGGCCGGGGTAGCGGGGAGCACAGATACGCAGTATTTT | CASSPAGVAGSTDTQYF
TRBJ2-7 | TRBD1 | TRBV12-3/TRBV12-4 | - | TGTGCCAGCAGGTCCTCCGGGACAGGTACTTACGAGCAGTACTTC | CASRSSGTGTYEQYF
TRBJ2-1 | - | TRBV10-1 | many | TGCGCCAGCACAAGGACGGGACGCAACAATGAGCAGTTCTTC | CASTRTGRNNEQFF
TRBJ2-5 | TRBD2 | TRBV7-2 | - | TGTGCCAGCAGCTTAGGGCGGGAGGGCCAAGAGACCCAGTACTTC | CASSLGREGQETQYF
TRBJ2-7 | - | TRBV12-3/TRBV12-4 | many | TGTGCCAGCAGTCACGAGACCATACCCTACGAGCAGTACTTC | CASSHETIPYEQYF
TRBJ2-7 | - | TRBV10-1 | few | TGCGCCAGCAGTGAGGGTCTGGGTAGCCTAAACTTC | CASSEGLGSLNF
TRBJ1-2 | - | TRBV2 | - | TGTGCCAGCAGTGACCAGGGGCCGAGGGGCTATGGCTACACCTTC | CASSDQGPRGYGYTF
TRBJ1-2 | TRBD1 | TRBV27 | - | TGTGCCAGCAGTTTATCCCGGACAGGGGGCCTTGGTGGCTACACCTTC | CASSLSRTGGLGGYTF
TRBJ2-7 | TRBD1 | TRBV10-3 | - | TGTGCCATCAGTGAAATACCAGGGGGCGGCTCCTACGAGCAGTACTTC | CAISEIPGGGSYEQYF
TRBJ1-4 | - | TRBV27 | - | TGTGCCAGCAGACCCTACAGGGAACAGAATGAAAAACTGTTTTTT | CASRPYREQNEKLFF
TRBJ2-5 | TRBD2 | TRBV3-1 | few | TGTGCCAGCAGCCAAGAACTAGCGGGGGGTCATAAACAAGAGACCCAGTACTTC | CASSQELAGGHKQETQYF
TRBJ2-1 | TRBD1 | TRBV5-1 | once | TGCGCCAGCAGCTTGTCTGTGACAGGGGATCCCTACAATGAGCAGTTCTTC | CASSLSVTGDPYNEQFF
TRBJ2-7 | - | TRBV6-5 | - | TGTGCCAGCAGTACCGGGACCCCAGGGCCCTACGAGCAGTACTTC | CASSTGTPGPYEQYF
TRBJ2-7 | - | TRBV10-1 | - | TGCGCCAGCACCGACTCGGGCACAGAAGTCCGCGAGCAGTACTTC | CASTDSGTEVREQYF
TRBJ1-2 | - | TRBV29-1 | many | TGCAGCGTTGCGCACGAGTATGGCTACACCTTC | CSVAHEYGYTF
TRBJ2-5 | TRBD2 | TRBV20-1 | - | TGCAGTGCTACCATACTAGCGGGGTACCAAGAGACCCAGTACTTC | CSATILAGYQETQYF
TRBJ2-3 | TRBD2 | TRBV5-1 | few | TGCGCCAGCAGCTTTGTAGCGGGTTCTAGCACAGATACGCAGTATTTT | CASSFVAGSSTDTQYF
TRBJ2-7 | TRBD2 | TRBV19 | - | TGTGCCAGTAGTGATCATTTAGCGGGAGAACTCTACGAGCAGTACTTC | CASSDHLAGELYEQYF
TRBJ1-1 | - | TRBV7-2 | - | TGTGCCAGCAGGCCGACAAGGAACACTGAAGCTTTCTTT | CASRPTRNTEAFF
TRBJ1-3 | TRBD1 | TRBV6-5 | many | TGTGCCAGCAGCTTCTTTCGACAGGGGCGAGGAAACACCATATATTTT | CASSFFRQGRGNTIYF
TRBJ1-5 | - | TRBV2 | - | TGTGCCAGCAGTGCGGTGAGCAGCCAGAGGCCCCAGCATTTT | CASSAVSSQRPQHF
TRBJ2-2 | TRBD2 | TRBV20-1 | once | TGCAGTGCTTTATTTGCGGGAGGGATCGGGGAGCTGTTTTTT | CSALFAGGIGELFF
TRBJ2-7 | - | TRBV24-1 | few | TGTGCCACCAGTGATCCACAGAACGGGATCTACGAGCAGTACTTC | CATSDPQNGIYEQYF
TRBJ1-5 | - | TRBV7-2 | - | TGTGCCAGCAGCTTAGGGGGGGGGAGCAATCAGCCCCAGCACTTT | CASSLGGGSNQPQHF
TRBJ2-7 | TRBD1 | TRBV5-1 | - | TGCGCCAGCAGCTACGAGACAGGGGCCCGTAGGGAGCAGTACTTC | CASSYETGARREQYF
TRBJ1-1 | - | TRBV10-3 | - | TGTGCCATCAGTGAGTCAAGGGATACTGAAGCTTTCTTT | CAISESRDTEAFF
TRBJ1-4 | - | TRBV2 | many | TGTGCCAGCAGTGCTAGCGTTGACGCTAATGAAAAACTGTTTTTT | CASSASVDANEKLFF
TRBJ2-3 | TRBD1 | TRBV7-6 | - | TGTGCCAGCAGCCACCTCTCCGGGACAGAAGACACAGATACGCAGTATTTT | CASSHLSGTEDTDTQYF
TRBJ2-7 | TRBD2 | TRBV7-9 | - | TGTGCCACCAGCGGGGTCAGACCCTACGAGCAGTACTTC | CATSGVRPYEQYF
TRBJ1-5 | - | TRBV4-1 | - | TGCGCCAGCAGCTTCGGTAGCGGGGGGGCAGAGACCCAGCATTTT | CASSFGSGGAETQHF
TRBJ2-7 | - | TRBV11-2 | - | TGTGCCAGCAGCTTAAAGACAGAGCAGTACTTC | CASSLKTEQYF
TRBJ1-1 | - | TRBV7-3 | - | TGTGCCAGCAGCTTAAGCAGGGTGAACACTGAAGCTTTCTTT | CASSLSRVNTEAFF
TRBJ1-1 | - | TRBV7-9 | many | TGTGCCAGCAGCCCTGTGCCCGGCCCCACTGAAGCTTTCTTT | CASSPVPGPTEAFF
TRBJ1-6 | - | TRBV27 | - | TGTGCCAGCAGTCAGGGTGAGGGGTTCAGTTCACCCCTCCACTTT | CASSQGEGFSSPLHF
TRBJ1-1 | - | TRBV29-1 | - | TGCAGCGTTCGCTCGGGGCAGGAAGCTTTCTTT | CSVRSGQEAFF
TRBJ2-3 | TRBD2 | TRBV2 | - | TGTGCCAGCAGTCTTGTACTAGCGGGGAACACAGATACGCAGTATTTT | CASSLVLAGNTDTQYF
TRBJ2-3 | TRBD2 | TRBV5-1 | many | TGCGCCAGCAGCTCAGGGACTAGCGGGGGAGATACGCAGTATTTT | CASSSGTSGGDTQYF
TRBJ2-7 | - | TRBV7-2 | - | TGTGCCAGCAGCTTGGCAGCAAACTCCTACGAGCAGTACTTC | CASSLAANSYEQYF
TRBJ2-2 | TRBD2 | TRBV20-1 | many | TGCAGTGCTAGGCCTAGTGGTAGCGGGGGGGCTCCCAGCACCGGGGAGCTGTTTTTT | CSARPSGSGGAPSTGELFF
TRBJ2-7 | - | TRBV7-3 | - | TGTGCCAGCAGCGCAGGGCCGGGGAGCTCCTACGAGCAGTACTTC | CASSAGPGSSYEQYF
TRBJ1-2 | TRBD1 | TRBV29-1 | once | TGCAGCGTTGAATCCCAGACAGGGATCGGTGGCTACACCTTC | CSVESQTGIGGYTF